One sample yielded the 23 T cell receptor beta chains listed below, sequenced in a study of blood T cells in healthy people across ages. A second about 6 to 11 cycle PCR used barcoded and J-beta primers. From the 5' RACE reads, TCRdb called clonotypes with MiXCR, one entry per CDR3 protein. Of 580,000 or so distinct CDR3 sequences in the sample, around 48% were seen once. The source material was blood. Receptors originate from an elderly man in good health.

The chain uses TRBV5-6 and TRBJ2-1; TRBD2 agrees at 7 bases. The V and J ends lost 3 bases and 2 bases, in that order; junction bases with no gene match: 11. Germline assignment: CDR1 SGHDT and CDR2 YYEEEE. CDR3 length: 17 residues. The CDR3 coding sequence is TGTGCCAGCAGCTGGGGGGGGGACTACATAACCTACAATGAGCAGTTCTTC. This translates into CASSWGGDYITYNEQFF.

Here the CDR3 reads CASSYSEDEAYNEQFF. The CDR3, as DNA: TGTGCCAGCAGTTACTCCGAGGACGAAGCCTACAATGAGCAGTTCTTC. The rearrangement joins TRBV6-5 to TRBJ2-1; D remains unclear. CDR1 is MNHEY and CDR2 is SVGAGI in the germline V gene. V was trimmed by 0 bases and J by 2 bases, leaving 11 bases between them. This CDR3 spans 16 amino acids.

Only a few counts were recorded for this clonotype. The rearrangement joins TRBV5-1 to TRBJ2-7; 7 bases are a match to TRBD1. The CDR3 is made up of 15 amino acids. V lost 0 bases and J lost 5; bases outside the gene matches: 8. CDR1 and CDR2 from the germline V gene are SGHRS and YFSETQ. The CDR3 region has the DNA TGCGCCAGCAGCTTGGGCGACAGGGATATCAACGAGCAGTACTTC. The encoded protein is CASSLGDRDINEQYF.

CDR3 sequence: CASGGQGYNEQFF. Written as DNA, the CDR3 is TGTGCCAGCGGGGGACAGGGGTACAATGAGCAGTTCTTC. This rearrangement joins TRBV2 to TRBJ2-1; 10 bases fit TRBD1. The CDR3 totals 13 residues. Germline V lookup: CDR1 SNHLY, CDR2 FYNNEI. With V trimmed by 8 bases and J by 4 bases, 2 bases remained unmatched.

This clonotype was observed a handful of times. J is TRBJ2-4 and V is TRBV6-6; perhaps TRBD2 as D (6 bases). The J call may be wrong; the DNA end is better matched by TRBJ2-7. This CDR3 is 14 amino acids long. Germline V lookup: CDR1 MNHNY, CDR2 SVGAGI (reference sequence). DNA for the CDR3: TGTGCCAGCAGTGACGGAGCGGGCGAGTACGAGCAGTACTTC. This gives the protein CASSDGAGEYEQYF.

The chain has TRBV12-3 or TRBV12-4 and TRBJ2-7, with D maybe TRBD1 (5 bases). CDR3 length: 15 amino acids. V dropped 5 bases and J dropped 2 bases, with 16 bases sitting between them. CDR3 nucleotides: TGTGCCAGCAGTGTAGGACACAGGTCAACCTACGAGCAGTACTTC. This gives the protein CASSVGHRSTYEQYF.

This clonotype appeared many times. This chain links TRBV29-1 with TRBJ2-1; 16 bases align to TRBD2. The junction had 6 bases not matched to a gene; V was cut back by 6 bases and J by 1 base. Germline V gene sequence: CDR1 SQVTM, CDR2 ANQGSEA. The CDR3 has 17 amino acids. The CDR3 sequence is CSVTGLAGGLSYNEQFF. CDR3 bases: TGCAGCGTGACGGGACTAGCGGGAGGGTTGTCCTACAATGAGCAGTTCTTC.

This sequence joins TRBV20-1 and TRBJ2-1; TRBD1 or TRBD2 may be the D gene (5 bases each). Germline-derived CDR1 and CDR2 are DFQATT and SNEGSKA (reference sequence). The V gene lost 0 bases and the J gene lost 7 bases, with 16 bases spanning the gap. The CDR3 is made up of 15 amino acids. The chain's CDR3 is CSARDGTLILNEQFF. CDR3 bases: TGCAGTGCTAGAGATGGGACGCTAATACTAAATGAGCAGTTCTTC.

This chain links TRBV24-1 with TRBJ2-5, with TRBD2 matching over 12 bases. The CDR3 contains 17 residues. From germline, CDR1 is KGHDR and CDR2 SFDVKD. With V trimmed by 3 bases and J by 3 bases, 7 bases remained unmatched. CDR3 coding DNA: TGTGCCACCAGTGATCGGGGACTAGCGGGTACCAAAGAGACCCAGTACTTC. As protein: CATSDRGLAGTKETQYF.

This rearrangement joins TRBV7-2 to TRBJ2-7; the D gene is possibly TRBD2 (6 bases). CDR1 is SGHTA, CDR2 FQGNSA, per germline. Trimming removed 10 bases at V and 7 bases at J, with 20 bases between. The CDR3 runs to 13 residues. The CDR3 region has the DNA TGTGCCACCGGAGGAGGGGCCGGTTTTGAGCAGTACTTC. Amino acid sequence: CATGGGAGFEQYF.

In this sample, this clonotype turned up a few times. V is TRBV11-2 and J is TRBJ2-7; D is ambiguous. Germline loops: CDR1 SGHAT, CDR2 FQNNGV. Trimming cost V 3 bases and J 7 bases, with 16 bases left between them. The CDR3 extends over 14 amino acids. CDR3 bases: TGTGCCAGCAGCTTGGCCGGCAGACCTACGGAGCAGTACTTC. This translates into CASSLAGRPTEQYF.

The chain is built from TRBV12-5 and TRBJ2-1; no firm D call. V lost 5 bases and J 7 bases, leaving 6 bases between the germline ends. The CDR3 loop spans 11 amino acids. Per germline, CDR1 LGHNT and CDR2 FRNRAP. CDR3 protein: CASGVRNEQFF. CDR3 coding DNA: TGTGCTAGTGGTGTCAGAAATGAGCAGTTCTTC.

The chain recombines TRBV9 with TRBJ2-1; D is uncertain. This CDR3 spans 14 amino acids. With 2 bases removed from V and 7 bases from J, the gap between germline ends came to 13 bases. Germline V gene sequence: CDR1 SGDLS, CDR2 YYNGEE. The CDR3 DNA reads TGTGCCAGCAGCGTTCGATTCGAAATTAATGAGCAGTTCTTC. Translating gives CASSVRFEINEQFF.

V is TRBV6-6 and J is TRBJ2-5; TRBD2 matches at 7 bases. V lost 5 bases to trimming and J lost 6 bases; unmatched junction nucleotides: 12. The V gene's germline CDR1 is MNHNY and CDR2 SVGAGI (reference sequence). The CDR3 extends over 15 amino acids. CDR3 DNA: TGTGCCAGCAGTATGACTAGCCGAGCTGAGCAGACCCAGTACTTC. Residues: CASSMTSRAEQTQYF.

The chain combines TRBV20-1 with TRBJ1-2, with D unclear. This CDR3 spans 14 amino acids. The germline V and J ends were trimmed by 3 bases and 5 bases, with 16 bases remaining between them. Germline V lookup: CDR1 DFQATT, CDR2 SNEGSKA (reference sequence). The CDR3 region is CSASRLAAEYGYTF. CDR3 sequence (DNA): TGCAGTGCTAGCCGGTTAGCTGCGGAGTATGGCTACACCTTC.

This chain links TRBV20-1 with TRBJ2-4; D remains ambiguous. Judging by the DNA end, TRBJ2-7 fits better; the J call may be wrong. In germline, CDR1 is DFQATT, CDR2 SNEGSKA (reference sequence). CDR3 length: 11 amino acids. The CDR3 loop is CSAPQEYEQYF. CDR3 coding DNA: TGCAGTGCTCCCCAAGAGTACGAGCAGTACTTC.

In its sample, this clonotype was seen a few times. The chain uses TRBV20-1 and TRBJ2-7, with 11 bases that match TRBD2. V lost 2 bases and J lost 7; bases outside the gene matches: 10. CDR3 size: 15 residues. Per germline, CDR1 DFQATT and CDR2 SNEGSKA (reference sequence). DNA for the CDR3: TGCAGTGCTAGAATTAGCGGGGGGGCGGGCAATGAGCAGTACTTC. Its translation is CSARISGGAGNEQYF.

V gene TRBV7-3 combines with J gene TRBJ2-5; 8 bases are a match to TRBD2. This CDR3 region has 18 residues. The J segment lost 2 bases and the V segment lost 2 bases, leaving 13 bases of the junction unmatched. Germline CDR1 is SGHTA and CDR2 is FQGTGA. The CDR3 protein is CASSLGGRGAGGQETQYF. The CDR3 nucleotides read TGTGCCAGCAGCTTAGGTGGGCGAGGTGCGGGGGGACAAGAGACCCAGTACTTC. The variable domain in full, completed from reference TRBV7-3 and TRBJ2-5, reads GAGVSQTPSNKVTEKGKYVELRCDPISGHTALYWYRQSLGQGPEFLIYFQGTGAADDSGLPNDRFFAVRPEGSVSTLKIQRTERGDSAVYLCASSLGGRGAGGQETQYFGPGTRLLVL.

The chain joins TRBV5-1 to TRBJ2-2, with 11 bases that match TRBD1. With 5 bases clipped from V and 5 bases from J, the junction kept 8 bases outside the gene matches. CDR1 and CDR2 from the germline V gene are SGHRS and YFSETQ. The CDR3 has 16 amino acids. CDR3 sequence (DNA): TGCGCCAGCAGGTCGTCGGGACAGGGGGTTACCGGGGAGCTGTTTTTT. This gives the protein CASRSSGQGVTGELFF. The full variable domain, rest sourced from reference TRBV5-1 and TRBJ2-2, is KAGVTQTPRYLIKTRGQQVTLSCSPISGHRSVSWYQQTPGQGLQFLFEYFSETQRNKGNFPGRFSGRQFSNSRSEMNVSTLELGDSALYLCASRSSGQGVTGELFFGEGSRLTVL.

The chain links TRBV10-3 to TRBJ2-1; D perhaps matches TRBD2 (5 bases). CDR1 and CDR2 from the germline V gene are ENHRY and SYGVKD. Trimming shortened V by 6 bases and J by 9 bases, and 24 bases separated the two germline ends. This CDR3 has 16 amino acids. The CDR3 is CAISEVGIQTGSEQFF. CDR3 DNA sequence: TGTGCCATCAGCGAGGTGGGTATTCAGACTGGGAGTGAGCAGTTCTTC.

This chain uses TRBV6-2 or TRBV6-3 with TRBJ2-7; 7 bases fit TRBD1. J lost 6 bases, V lost 5 bases, and 7 bases had no gene match. CDR3 length: 13 amino acids. The germline V gene has CDR1 MNHEY and CDR2 SVGEGT. DNA for the CDR3: TGTGCCAGCAGTGGACAGGTACGGGGCGAGCAGTACTTC. Residues: CASSGQVRGEQYF.

This clonotype was picked up many times. The CDR3 sequence: CASSRQGMERNIQYF. CDR3 nucleotide sequence: TGTGCCAGTTCGAGGCAGGGAATGGAAAGAAACATTCAGTACTTC. The genes are TRBV6-5 and TRBJ2-7, with D perhaps TRBD1 (5 bases). The J call may be in error: the DNA end matches TRBJ2-4 better. There are 15 residues in the CDR3. In germline, CDR1 is MNHEY, CDR2 SVGAGI.

V usage is TRBV12-5 and J usage is TRBJ2-5, with D possibly matching TRBD2 (6 bases). CDR3 size: 16 residues. V was clipped by 1 base and J by 5 bases, with 17 bases between them. CDR1 and CDR2 from the germline V gene are LGHNT and FRNRAP. CDR3 nucleotides: TGTGCTAGTGGTTTGGGACCAAGCGGGTTAAGTGAGACCCAGTACTTC. Amino acid sequence: CASGLGPSGLSETQYF.